The sequence of this T cell receptor (beta chain) was determined in a study of T cells in tumors after PD-1 blockade. Whole-study context: Treatment was either pembrolizumab 200 mg every 3 weeks or cemiplimab 350 mg every 2 weeks. Daily vismodegib 150 mg continued in a subset of anti-PD-1-treated patients. Findings of the study overall: Blood contained approximately 41% of the tumor's TCR clonotypes.

Using immunoSEQ multiplex PCR, the repertoire was profiled, and TCRdb retains in-frame clones only, with some absent. The sample contains about 9,200 clones, around 62% of which appear only once. About this clone: What it binds is not known.

Site-matched primary tumor biopsies were taken before and after PD-1 blockade. The material was tumor tissue, obtained after anti-PD-1 treatment. This clonotype was sampled from a human donor with basal cell carcinoma.

The CDR3: CASSIHRRDQPQHF. The CDR3 DNA reads TGTGCCAGTAGTATTCACAGACGGGATCAGCCCCAGCATTTT. The chain has TRBV19 and TRBJ1-5; no clear D. The germline V gene has CDR1 LNHDA and CDR2 SQIVND (reference sequence). V dropped 3 bases and J dropped 5 bases, with 11 bases sitting between them. This CDR3 region has 14 residues.